This T cell receptor beta chain was documented in a study of breast tumors, draining lymph nodes, adjacent tissues. The V gene end was trimmed by 4 bases and the J gene end by 5 bases; junction bases not matched to a gene: 6. CDR3 size: 14 residues. Germline-derived CDR1 and CDR2 are KGHDR and SFDVKD. This clonotype was recorded a few times. Its antigen remains unidentified. MiXCR was run by TCRdb on the multiplex PCR reads, yielding one entry per CDR3 protein. Among some 22,000 distinct CDR3 sequences listed, around 41% were seen once. Whole-study results and caveats: Tumor T cell lymph node origin was a supported hypothesis, not proven. Tumor and nontumor repertoires were significantly more similar in luminal-like than in basal-like breast cancer. The data were judged consistent with most tumor T cells coming from lymph node and expanding in tumor.

Sequencing was carried out using breast tumor tissue. The chain recombines TRBV24-1 with TRBJ1-1; 7 positions agree with TRBD1. The source is a female donor with breast cancer. Some clones in this sample may be carry-over from other donors' samples. This CDR3 reads CATSESTGRTEAFF. The CDR3 DNA follows: TGTGCCACCAGTGAATCGACAGGGAGGACTGAAGCTTTCTTT.